This T cell receptor (beta chain) was sequenced in a study of blood T cell repertoires in COVID-19. For the study at large: T cells, B-cell-depleted T cells, or PBMCs provided the cDNA or gDNA that served as material.

In the study's own analysis: Nucleated cell number was recorded as an estimate derived from reference gene primer amplification. The method was immunoSEQ multiplex PCR; TCRdb's version includes in-frame clones alone and lacks a portion of them. That table is the source of V, J and clone size, and D and trimming were worked out from the DNA. This table holds 200,000 to 250,000 clones, about 88% found once. Sequenced sample: peripheral blood. The receptor was derived from a man in his 70s with acute or convalescent COVID-19.

The CDR3 region is CASRPGQGVYGYTF. The CDR3 coding sequence is TGTGCCAGCAGGCCGGGACAGGGTGTCTATGGCTACACCTTC. This chain connects TRBV25-1 to TRBJ1-2; 9 bases are shared with TRBD1. Looked up from germline, CDR1 is MGHDK and CDR2 is SYGVNS. After removal of 6 bases from V and 4 bases from J, the junction contained 6 bases not matched to a gene. The CDR3 extends over 14 amino acids.